The T cell receptor (beta chain) under discussion was sequenced for a study of CD8+CD57+ T cells in acquired aplastic anemia. Study overall: The mean DNA yield obtained from sorted CD4+ and CD8+ cells came to 3 to 3.5 ug.

Broader study findings: Patients shared about 30 CD8+ CDR3 sequences with controls.

Germline trimming cut 4 bases from V and 10 bases from J; bases unmatched to any gene: 3. Per the germline V gene, CDR1 is SGHTA and CDR2 is FQGNSA. This CDR3 has 11 amino acids. Genomic DNA was employed as the template in profiling TCR beta VDJ and CDR3. TCRdb called the reads again in MiXCR, with one record for every CDR3 protein. This sample yields about half a million distinct CDR3 sequences, of which roughly a third are seen a single time; 0.8% to 0.85% belongs to the top ten. This clonotype was recorded at least ten times. Its antigen is as yet unknown. Whoever was chosen for sequencing had shown CD8+CD57+ cell expansion by flow cytometry. There were no patients without severe acquired aplastic anemia. Patients were treatment-naive when blood was sampled.

Sequenced: sorted CD4+, CD8+, or CD8+CD57+ T cells (not recorded which) from PBMCs. The receptor was isolated from a human donor with aplastic anemia. This chain links TRBV7-2 with TRBJ1-2, with 7 bases identical to TRBD1. CDR3 DNA sequence: TGTGCCAGCAGCTCGACAGGGTACTACACCTTC. Translation: CASSSTGYYTF.